This record concerns one T cell receptor beta chain sequence. It was cDNA, reverse transcribed from extracted RNA, that served as the sequencing template. Repertoires were generated with immunoSEQ multiplex PCR, while TCRdb's copy carries only in-frame clones and drops some. The top ten hold 5% to 7% of the sample, which has 110,000 to 150,000 clones, about three fifths seen once. The CDR3 loop spans 13 amino acids. From germline, CDR1 is SNHLY and CDR2 FYNNEI. V shed 8 bases, J shed 2 bases, and the junction held 6 bases outside the gene matches. This specimen comes from a study of CD8+ T cells in alopecia areata.

The origin of this receptor is a human donor with alopecia areata. This chain connects TRBV2 to TRBJ2-7; 7 bases fit TRBD1. Specimen: CD4+ T cells sorted from blood, collected at week 0. CDR3 protein: CASQTGSAYEQYF. CDR3 bases: TGTGCCAGCCAGACAGGGAGTGCCTACGAGCAGTACTTC.